The rows below give T cell receptor beta chains drawn from one sample of a study of blood T cell repertoires in COVID-19. Measured with immunoSEQ multiplex PCR; TCRdb has only the in-frame clones, and not every one. The table lists about 71,000 clones, 65% to 80% of them singletons. Input material: peripheral blood. These receptors all stem from a woman older than 75 with active or convalescent COVID-19. Both conserved end residues are part of each CDR3. The D gene is left open where the match is weak. Size values are once, few and many counts, or a class for expanded clones, and some rows have none.

V	J	size	D	DNA	CDR3
TRBV13	TRBJ2-3	NA	TRBD1	TGTGCCAGCAGCTTATGGGACAGCCAGCCAGATACGCAGTATTTT	CASSLWDSQPDTQYF
TRBV6-2/TRBV6-3	TRBJ2-3	NA	NA	TGTGCCAGCAGCCGACAGGAAAGCACAGATACGCAGTATTTT	CASSRQESTDTQYF
TRBV5-6	TRBJ2-3	NA	TRBD2	TGTGCCAGCAGCTTGGCCAAGCTATTAGCGGGAGATACGCAGTATTTT	CASSLAKLLAGDTQYF
TRBV7-6	TRBJ1-6	NA	NA	TGTGCCAGCAGCTCGACAGTGACGGGTATGGATTCACCCCTCCACTTT	CASSSTVTGMDSPLHF
TRBV7-8	TRBJ2-3	once	NA	TGTGCCAGCAGCTTAGCGGGGCTGCGTGCGGATACGCAGTATTTT	CASSLAGLRADTQYF
TRBV6-2/TRBV6-3	TRBJ2-1	NA	TRBD2	TGTGCCAGCAGTTACTCGGCGGGGGGCCGACCTAATGAGCAGTTCTTC	CASSYSAGGRPNEQFF
TRBV5-5	TRBJ2-1	few	NA	TGTGCCAGCAGTCCACCCGGCTACAATGAGCAGTTCTTC	CASSPPGYNEQFF
TRBV29-1	TRBJ2-1	NA	TRBD2	TGCAGCGCCTTCATAGCGGGGGGTAGCGATGAGCAGTTCTTC	CSAFIAGGSDEQFF
TRBV9	TRBJ2-4	NA	NA	TGTGCCAGCAGCCCCCCCTCGGGACTCCGGGGAAACATTCAGTACTTC	CASSPPSGLRGNIQYF
TRBV19	TRBJ1-4	NA	NA	TGTGCCAGTAGTGGCGTGACTACAGGGCCTAATGAAAAACTGTTTTTT	CASSGVTTGPNEKLFF
TRBV2	TRBJ1-4	NA	TRBD1	TGTGCCAGCGGGGGGACAGCTAATGAAAAACTGTTTTTT	CASGGTANEKLFF
TRBV2	TRBJ2-3	few	TRBD1	TGTGCCAGCAACCGACAGGGGCCCACAGATACGCAGTATTTT	CASNRQGPTDTQYF
TRBV2	TRBJ2-1	NA	TRBD2	TGTGCCAGCACCGGGGATGGCGGGGGACTCAATGAGCAGTTCTTC	CASTGDGGGLNEQFF
TRBV19	TRBJ1-3	NA	NA	TGTGCCAGTAGTATAAGGACAGACGGAAACACCATATATTTT	CASSIRTDGNTIYF
TRBV13	TRBJ2-7	once	TRBD1	TGTGCCAGCAGCTCGGACAGGGGCTCCTACGAGCAGTACTTC	CASSSDRGSYEQYF
TRBV7-8	TRBJ2-2	NA	NA	TGTGCCAGCAGCTTCTTGAACACCGGGGAGCTGTTTTTT	CASSFLNTGELFF
TRBV7-3	TRBJ1-2	NA	TRBD1	TGTGCCAGCAGCATGGAACAGGGGGATGGCTACACCTTC	CASSMEQGDGYTF
TRBV2	TRBJ2-3	NA	NA	TGTGCCAGCAGTGAATTTCCAGGCACAGATACGCAGTATTTT	CASSEFPGTDTQYF
TRBV19	TRBJ2-6	NA	NA	TGTGCCAGTATTTCCCTCTCTGGGGCCAACGTCCTGACTTTC	CASISLSGANVLTF
TRBV28	TRBJ2-7	NA	NA	TGTGCCAGCTTGGGGGGGCCATCCTACGAGCAGTACTTC	CASLGGPSYEQYF
TRBV11-2	TRBJ2-7	NA	TRBD2	TGTGCCAGCAGCTTAGATCTGAGTAGCGGGGGTTACGAGCAGTACTTC	CASSLDLSSGGYEQYF
TRBV5-1	TRBJ2-7	NA	TRBD1	TGCGCCAGCAGCTTGAGCAACAGGGGGCCCTACGAGCAGTACTTC	CASSLSNRGPYEQYF
TRBV7-9	TRBJ1-2	NA	NA	TGTGCCAGCAGCTTTGGGACACTTGGCTACACCTTC	CASSFGTLGYTF
TRBV11-1	TRBJ2-2	NA	TRBD1	TGTGCCAGCAGCTCAACCGGACAGGTCCTTTGGGGGGAGCTGTTTTTT	CASSSTGQVLWGELFF
TRBV6-7	TRBJ1-3	few	NA	TGTGCCAGCAGTTACCCCGAGAGAGGACAGAGCTCTGGAAACACCATATATTTT	CASSYPERGQSSGNTIYF
TRBV21-1	TRBJ2-7	NA	NA	TGTGCCAGCAGCAAAAAGCGGGGGGCCATCTCCTACGAGCAGTACTTC	CASSKKRGAISYEQYF
TRBV19	TRBJ2-1	NA	TRBD2	TGTGCCAGTAGTATTGAAGCGGGGAGGGGTGAGCAGTTCTTC	CASSIEAGRGEQFF
TRBV29-1	TRBJ2-7	NA	TRBD2	TGCAGCGTTGAAGGAGGTGGTAGCGGGGTCTACGAGCAGTACTTC	CSVEGGGSGVYEQYF
TRBV6-5	TRBJ1-2	NA	NA	TGTGCCAGCAGCCCAGATGATAACTATGGCTACACCTTC	CASSPDDNYGYTF
TRBV4-1	TRBJ2-3	NA	TRBD2	TGCGCCAGCAGCCAAGATAGGAAGGGAGGGCCAGATACGCAGTATTTT	CASSQDRKGGPDTQYF
TRBV19	TRBJ2-3	NA	NA	TGTGCCAGTAGTCCGGAGGACTCGAAACCAGATACGCAGTATTTT	CASSPEDSKPDTQYF
TRBV15	TRBJ1-2	NA	TRBD1	TGTGCCACCAGCAGGGGGACAGCGTCGATCTATGGCTACACCTTC	CATSRGTASIYGYTF
TRBV7-8	TRBJ1-1	NA	NA	TGTGCCAGCAGCGACAGACGGGCGAACACTGAAGCTTTCTTT	CASSDRRANTEAFF
TRBV7-9	TRBJ1-2	once	TRBD1	TGTGCCAGCAGCCTTGACAGGGGTAGTGGCTACACCTTC	CASSLDRGSGYTF
TRBV5-1	TRBJ2-7	NA	NA	TGCGCCAGCAGCCCCGGGACAACCTACGAGCAGTACTTC	CASSPGTTYEQYF
TRBV3-1/TRBV3-2	TRBJ2-1	NA	TRBD1	TGTGCCAGCAGCCGCCCCGGGACAGGGGCGTTCTTC	CASSRPGTGAFF
TRBV6-5	TRBJ1-1	NA	NA	TGTGCCAGCAGTTACGAACCAGGGCCCATGAACACTGAAGCTTTCTTT	CASSYEPGPMNTEAFF
TRBV5-1	TRBJ2-3	once	NA	TGCGCCAGCAGCTCCGGGACTGGGGCAGATACGCAGTATTTT	CASSSGTGADTQYF
TRBV11-2	TRBJ1-5	NA	NA	TGTGCCAGCAGCTTAGACAGGGTTGGTCAGCCCCAGCATTTT	CASSLDRVGQPQHF
TRBV7-2	TRBJ1-2	NA	NA	TGTGCCAGCAGCTTAAACCAAGAGGGTGGCTACACCTTC	CASSLNQEGGYTF
TRBV7-9	TRBJ2-7	NA	TRBD1	TGTGCCAGCAGGAAAGGGGGACAGGCCTACGAGCAGTACTTC	CASRKGGQAYEQYF
TRBV5-4	TRBJ2-3	NA	TRBD2	TGTGCCAGCAGCTCTCCCAATCTAGCGGGGGTCACAGATACGCAGTATTTT	CASSSPNLAGVTDTQYF
TRBV2	TRBJ2-5	NA	TRBD1	TGTGCCAGCAGAAGGGACAGGGAAGAGACCCAGTACTTC	CASRRDREETQYF
TRBV28	TRBJ2-7	NA	TRBD1	TGTGCCAGCAGTGGGACAGGGGGGTCCTACGAGCAGTACTTC	CASSGTGGSYEQYF
TRBV3-1/TRBV3-2	TRBJ1-1	NA	NA	TGTGCCAGCAGACCCGCAGGGGACACCACTGAAGCTTTCTTT	CASRPAGDTTEAFF
TRBV30	TRBJ2-3	few	TRBD2	TGTGCCTGGAGTGTTGGGCTAGCGGGGGGTAGCACAGATACGCAGTATTTT	CAWSVGLAGGSTDTQYF
TRBV28	TRBJ2-3	NA	TRBD2	TGTGCCGGAGGGACTAGCCGGTTCACAGATACGCAGTATTTT	CAGGTSRFTDTQYF
TRBV19	TRBJ1-1	NA	NA	TGTGCCAGTACCCCGGGGGTCAACACTGAAGCTTTCTTT	CASTPGVNTEAFF
TRBV5-6	TRBJ2-2	NA	NA	TGTGCCAGCAGCTTGCTGGCCCCGGGGACCGGGGAGCTGTTTTTT	CASSLLAPGTGELFF
TRBV5-8	TRBJ1-5	NA	NA	TGTGCCAGCAGCTTGGACGAGGCCCAGCATTTT	CASSLDEAQHF
TRBV11-3	TRBJ1-1	NA	TRBD1	TGTGCCAGCAGCTCCGGACAGGGGGCTGAAGCTTTCTTT	CASSSGQGAEAFF
TRBV4-1	TRBJ2-7	NA	NA	TGCGCCAGCAGCCAGCGGGACAGTTTATCCTACGAGCAGTACTTC	CASSQRDSLSYEQYF